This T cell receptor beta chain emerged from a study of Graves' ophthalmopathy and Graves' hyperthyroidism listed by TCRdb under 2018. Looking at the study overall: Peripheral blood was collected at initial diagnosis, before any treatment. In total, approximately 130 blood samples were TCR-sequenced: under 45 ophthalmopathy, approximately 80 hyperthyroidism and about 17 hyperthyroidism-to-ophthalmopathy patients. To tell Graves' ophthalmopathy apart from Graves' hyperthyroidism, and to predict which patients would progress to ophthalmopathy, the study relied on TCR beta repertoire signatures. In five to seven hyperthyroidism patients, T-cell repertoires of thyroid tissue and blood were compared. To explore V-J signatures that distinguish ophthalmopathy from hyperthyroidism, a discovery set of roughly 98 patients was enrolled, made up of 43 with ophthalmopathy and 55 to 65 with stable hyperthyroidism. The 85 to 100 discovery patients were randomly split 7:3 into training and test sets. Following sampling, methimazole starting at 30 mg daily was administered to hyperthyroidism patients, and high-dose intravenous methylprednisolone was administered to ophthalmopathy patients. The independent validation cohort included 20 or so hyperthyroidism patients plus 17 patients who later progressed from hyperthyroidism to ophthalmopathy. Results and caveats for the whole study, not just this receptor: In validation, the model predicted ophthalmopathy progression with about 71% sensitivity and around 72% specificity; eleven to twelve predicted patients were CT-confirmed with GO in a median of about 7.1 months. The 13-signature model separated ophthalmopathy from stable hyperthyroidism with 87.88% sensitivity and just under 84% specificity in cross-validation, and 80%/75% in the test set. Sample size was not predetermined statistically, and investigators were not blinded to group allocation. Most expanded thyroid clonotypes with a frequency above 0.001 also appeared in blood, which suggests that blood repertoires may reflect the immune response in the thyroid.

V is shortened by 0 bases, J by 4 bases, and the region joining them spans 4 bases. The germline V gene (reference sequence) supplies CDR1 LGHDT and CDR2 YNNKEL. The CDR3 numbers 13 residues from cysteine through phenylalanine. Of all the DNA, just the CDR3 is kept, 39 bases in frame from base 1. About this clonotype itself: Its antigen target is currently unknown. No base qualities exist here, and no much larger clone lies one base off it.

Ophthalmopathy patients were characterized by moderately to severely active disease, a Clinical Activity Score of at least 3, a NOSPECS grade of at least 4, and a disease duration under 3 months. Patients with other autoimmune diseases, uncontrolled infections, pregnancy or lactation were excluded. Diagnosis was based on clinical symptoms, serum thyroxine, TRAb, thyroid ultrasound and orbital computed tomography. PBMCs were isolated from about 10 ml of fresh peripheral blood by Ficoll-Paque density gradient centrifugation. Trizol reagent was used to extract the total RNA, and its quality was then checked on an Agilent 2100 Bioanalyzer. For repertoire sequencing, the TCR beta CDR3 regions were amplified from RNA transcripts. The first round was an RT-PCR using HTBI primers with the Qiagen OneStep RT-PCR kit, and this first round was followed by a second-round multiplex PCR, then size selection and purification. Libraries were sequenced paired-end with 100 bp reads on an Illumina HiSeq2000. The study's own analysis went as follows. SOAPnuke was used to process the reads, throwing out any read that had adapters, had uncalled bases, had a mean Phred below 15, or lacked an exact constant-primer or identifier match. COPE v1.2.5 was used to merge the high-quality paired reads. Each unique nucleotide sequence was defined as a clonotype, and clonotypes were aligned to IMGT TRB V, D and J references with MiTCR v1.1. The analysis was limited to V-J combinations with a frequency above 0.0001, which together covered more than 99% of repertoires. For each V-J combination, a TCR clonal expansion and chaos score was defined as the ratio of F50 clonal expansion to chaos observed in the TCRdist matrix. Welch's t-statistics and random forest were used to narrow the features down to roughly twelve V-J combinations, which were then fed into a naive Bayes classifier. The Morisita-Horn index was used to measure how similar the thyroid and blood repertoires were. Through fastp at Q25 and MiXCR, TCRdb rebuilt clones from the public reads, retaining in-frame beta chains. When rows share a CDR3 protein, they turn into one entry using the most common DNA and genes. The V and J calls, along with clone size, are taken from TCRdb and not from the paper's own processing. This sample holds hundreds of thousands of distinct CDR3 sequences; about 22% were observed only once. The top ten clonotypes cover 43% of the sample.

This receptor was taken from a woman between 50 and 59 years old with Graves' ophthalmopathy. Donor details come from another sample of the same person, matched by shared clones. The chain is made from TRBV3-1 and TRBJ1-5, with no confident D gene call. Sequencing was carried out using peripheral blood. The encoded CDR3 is CASSQDLNQPQHF. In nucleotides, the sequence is TGTGCCAGCAGCCAAGATTTGAATCAGCCCCAGCATTTT.